A single sample gave rise to the 16 T cell receptor beta chains below, sequenced in a study of human T cells and chemical hapten exposure. Time point noted: patch test 2, 6 weeks after DPC sensitization. The treatment: therapeutic diphenylcyclopropenone sensitization with weekly scalp DPC. TCRdb reprocessed the RACE reads with MiXCR, giving one entry per CDR3 protein. The top ten clones hold approximately 1.9% of a sample with some 96,000 distinct CDR3 sequences, about a tenth of them seen once. Sample: whole blood, taken in connection with sensitization to the hapten diphenylcyclopropenone (DPC). These receptor sequences come from a woman between 40 and 50 years old with alopecia areata. Some clones in this sample may be carry-over from other donors' samples.

Many counts were recorded for this clonotype. V usage is TRBV6-2 or TRBV6-3 and J usage is TRBJ2-5, with TRBD2 identical over 8 bases. Trimming removed 5 bases from V and 5 bases from J; junction bases left unmatched: 4. Germline V lookup: CDR1 MNHEY, CDR2 SVGEGT. The CDR3 consists of 13 residues. The CDR3 DNA is TGTGCCAGCAGTAGGGGACTAGGGGAGACCCAGTACTTC. Its translation: CASSRGLGETQYF.

This clonotype has at least ten counts. The gene calls are TRBV6-1 and TRBJ2-7, with TRBD1 as a possible D gene (5 bases). V gave up 7 bases and J gave up 3 bases, with 16 bases separating them. This CDR3 spans 14 amino acids. CDR1 is MNHNS and CDR2 is SASEGT in the germline V gene. The CDR3 sequence: CASTKEGVIYEQYF. For the CDR3, the DNA is TGTGCCAGCACTAAGGAAGGGGTTATCTACGAGCAGTACTTC.

The gene calls are TRBV7-2 and TRBJ2-7; D is undetermined. Trimming took 3 bases from V and 6 from J, leaving 12 bases between them. Germline V CDR1 and CDR2: SGHTA, FQGNSA. This CDR3 has 13 residues. The CDR3, as DNA: TGTGCCAGCAGCTTTGGCCCCTCCGGCGAGCAGTACTTC. Its protein product is CASSFGPSGEQYF.

The gene calls are TRBV15 and TRBJ1-4; 7 bases fit TRBD1. V trimming: 3 bases; J trimming: 5 bases; junction bases outside the gene matches: 6. The CDR3 consists of 15 residues. Germline loops: CDR1 LNHNV, CDR2 YYDKDF (reference sequence). CDR3 sequence (DNA): TGTGCCACCAGCAGCCGCACAGGGGCGAATGAAAAACTGTTTTTT. Encoded protein: CATSSRTGANEKLFF.

This clonotype was recorded at least ten times. The rearrangement uses TRBV7-8 and TRBJ1-4; perhaps TRBD1 as D (6 bases). The CDR3 contains 20 residues. The V and J ends lost 0 bases and 5 bases respectively, with 25 bases between them. The V gene's germline CDR1 is SGHVS and CDR2 FQNEAQ. CDR3 coding DNA: TGTGCCAGCAGCTTAGCTTGGAGGAGGACAGCAACATCACGCAATGAAAAACTGTTTTTT. Encoded protein: CASSLAWRRTATSRNEKLFF.

This clonotype was recorded a few times. This rearrangement joins TRBV5-5 to TRBJ2-5; possibly TRBD2 for D (5 bases). Trimming took off 0 bases at V and 1 base at J, with 22 bases between the two ends. The CDR3 loop spans 19 amino acids. CDR1 and CDR2 from the germline V gene are SGHKS and YYEKEE (reference sequence). As DNA, the CDR3 is TGTGCCAGCAGCTTGGCCCCGGGCGCGGGCCCCGTTATCCAAGAGACCCAGTACTTC. It codes for CASSLAPGAGPVIQETQYF.

This clonotype was counted a few times. V is TRBV6-5 and J is TRBJ1-1; D remains ambiguous. Germline V CDR1 and CDR2: MNHEY, SVGAGI. The CDR3 totals 15 residues. V lost 5 bases to trimming and J lost 7 bases, with 20 bases between them. CDR3 protein: CASSPPIGRGREAFF. Here the CDR3 DNA reads TGTGCCAGCAGTCCACCAATAGGTCGCGGACGTGAAGCTTTCTTT.

This clonotype was recorded at least ten times. Here the CDR3 DNA reads TGCGCCAGCAGCCGGACTAACCAAGAGACCCAGTACTTC. It translates to CASSRTNQETQYF. The chain has TRBV5-1 and TRBJ2-5, with a weak D call TRBD2 (6 bases). This CDR3 spans 13 amino acids. Trimming took 4 bases from V and 0 from J, leaving 7 bases between them. CDR1 and CDR2 from the germline V gene are SGHRS and YFSETQ.

This clonotype occurred many times. The chain's CDR3 is CSARGSRTYGYTF. DNA of the CDR3: TGCAGCGCCCGGGGCTCGAGGACCTATGGCTACACCTTC. This chain links TRBV29-1 with TRBJ1-2, with a weak D call TRBD1 (5 bases). CDR3 length equals 13 residues. The germline V gene encodes CDR1 SQVTM and CDR2 ANQGSEA. V shed 7 bases and J shed 4 bases, with 16 bases lying between them.

This clonotype was seen repeatedly, ten times or more. V gene TRBV4-3 combines with J gene TRBJ2-2; 8 nucleotides align to TRBD1. The CDR3 has 17 residues. V dropped 5 bases and J dropped 4; count of bases not matched to a gene: 12. Per the germline V gene, CDR1 is LGHNA and CDR2 is YSLEER. CDR3 in amino acids: CASSKIIQGEGTGELFF. The DNA of the CDR3 is TGCGCCAGCAGCAAAATCATACAGGGGGAAGGCACCGGGGAGCTGTTTTTT.

This clonotype appeared many times. Here the CDR3 reads CASSYSISGPSYEQYF. Here the CDR3 DNA reads TGTGCCAGCAGTTACTCGATCAGCGGACCCTCCTACGAGCAGTACTTC. V is TRBV6-5 and J is TRBJ2-7; possibly TRBD2 for D (5 bases). CDR3 size: 16 residues. The V end lost 0 bases, the J end lost 0 bases, and 12 bases lay between the germline ends. CDR1 is MNHEY and CDR2 is SVGAGI in the germline V gene.

This clonotype was observed many times. For the CDR3, the DNA is TGTGCCAGCAGTCGGCTGGGACTAGCGGGAGGAGAGACCCAGTACTTC. Its protein product is CASSRLGLAGGETQYF. J is TRBJ2-5 and V is TRBV27, with 15 positions matching TRBD2. V was clipped by 5 bases and J by 4 bases; unmatched bases: 5. The CDR3 is 16 amino acids. CDR1 is MNHEY and CDR2 is SMNVEV in the germline V gene (reference sequence).

About this clonotype: A much larger clone differs by one base, so this may be a read error. The J gene is TRBJ2-1, the V gene TRBV18; 8 bases match TRBD1. The CDR3 covers 16 residues. Germline V CDR1 and CDR2: KGHSH, LQKENI. Written as DNA, the CDR3 is TGTACCAGCTCACTTATCGGACAGGGAGACTACAATGAGCAGTTCTTC. It codes for CTSSLIGQGDYNEQFF. The full variable domain, with the rest looked up from reference TRBV18 and TRBJ2-1, is NAGVMQNPRHLVRRRGQEARLRCSPMKGHSHVYWYRQLPEEGLKFMVYLQKENIIDESGMPKERFSAEFPKEGPSILRIQQVVRGDSAAYFCTSSLIGQGDYNEQFFGPGTRLTVL.

This clonotype was detected ten times or more. V gene TRBV11-2 combines with J gene TRBJ2-2, with no clear D. There are 13 residues in the CDR3. Deletions cut 5 bases from V and 1 base from J, with 5 bases between. The germline CDR1 and CDR2 sequences are SGHAT and FQNNGV. CDR3 DNA sequence: TGTGCCAGCAGCCAGAAGAACACCGGGGAGCTGTTTTTT. Translation: CASSQKNTGELFF.

This clonotype showed up just a few times. J is TRBJ1-2 and V is TRBV19; D gene uncertain. The length of the CDR3 is 12 residues. Looked up from germline, CDR1 is LNHDA and CDR2 is SQIVND (reference sequence). V lost 3 bases and J lost 4, with 6 bases in between. CDR3 sequence: CASSIDLYGYTF. The CDR3 bases are TGTGCCAGTAGTATTGACCTCTATGGCTACACCTTC.

The CDR3 here is CATSEPYNEQFF. The CDR3 nucleotides are TGTGCCACCAGTGAGCCCTACAATGAGCAGTTCTTC. The chain uses TRBV24-1 and TRBJ2-1; D unclear. This CDR3 contains 12 residues. Trimming took 4 bases from V and 2 from J, leaving 2 bases between them. CDR1 is KGHDR, CDR2 SFDVKD, per germline.